These 6 T cell receptor beta chains were all obtained from the same sample, sequenced in a study of TIL therapy for anti-PD-1-resistant metastatic lung cancer. Sequencing used immunoSEQ v3. TCRdb keeps only in-frame clones here, not all; method: immunoSEQ multiplex PCR. The sample includes tens of thousands of clones, around 86% of them seen just once. Specified time point: pre-treatment sample, taken before nivolumab and TIL therapy. Sample: blood, taken at baseline. These receptors were taken from a person aged 25 to 85 with non-small cell lung cancer.

The chain links TRBV9 to TRBJ1-2; D not certain. This CDR3 is built from 14 residues. Germline CDR1 SGDLS, CDR2 YYNGEE. Between the trimmed V and J ends, which lost 3 bases and 1 base, there was a span of 10 bases. For the CDR3, the DNA is TGTGCCAGCAGCGGAGACAAAATTAACTATGGCTACACCTTC. Translated, it gives CASSGDKINYGYTF.

This chain joins TRBV9 and TRBJ2-1; 11 bases match TRBD2. Germline V gives CDR1 SGDLS, CDR2 YYNGEE. V lost 3 bases to trimming and J lost 0 bases; unmatched junction nucleotides: 5. The CDR3 totals 17 residues. The CDR3 protein is CASSETSGTSSYNEQFF. For the CDR3, the DNA is TGTGCCAGCAGCGAGACTAGCGGGACAAGCTCCTACAATGAGCAGTTCTTC.

The chain is built from TRBV27 and TRBJ1-2; D is uncertain. Germline loops: CDR1 MNHEY, CDR2 SMNVEV (reference sequence). The CDR3 is made up of 15 amino acids. V shed 4 bases and J shed 4 bases, with 16 bases lying between them. The CDR3 sequence: CASSYSGDIGYGYTF. CDR3 nucleotides: TGTGCCAGCAGTTACAGTGGGGATATAGGCTATGGCTACACCTTC.

V is TRBV5-1 and J is TRBJ2-1; no clear D. This CDR3 region has 16 residues. Germline CDR1 reads SGHRS; CDR2 reads YFSETQ. The V end lost 3 bases, the J end lost 6 bases, and 19 bases lay between the germline ends. The CDR3 loop reads CASSSLSSEWGNEQFF. The DNA for the CDR3 is TGCGCCAGCAGCTCATTAAGTTCCGAATGGGGCAATGAGCAGTTCTTC.

The chain has TRBV6-5 and TRBJ1-4, with 7 bases lining up with TRBD1. This CDR3 has 15 amino acids. After removal of 7 bases from V and 4 bases from J, the junction contained 9 bases not matched to a gene. Per germline, CDR1 MNHEY and CDR2 SVGAGI. CDR3 sequence (DNA): TGTGCCAGCACCCAGGGGGGTTTTGGTAATGAAAAACTGTTTTTT. Protein product: CASTQGGFGNEKLFF.

The genes are TRBV6-1 and TRBJ2-7; 11 bases are shared with TRBD2. J gave up 4 bases and V 4 bases, and 12 bases lay outside the gene matches. This CDR3 has 17 residues. Per germline, CDR1 MNHNS and CDR2 SASEGT. CDR3 sequence reads: CASSGGLAGGAWYEQYF. CDR3 in DNA: TGTGCCAGCAGTGGGGGTCTAGCGGGGGGAGCTTGGTACGAGCAGTACTTC.